The 14 T cell receptor beta chains reported below all come from one sample, sequenced in a study of T cell responses to AZD1222 COVID-19 vaccine. Measured with immunoSEQ multiplex PCR; TCRdb has only the in-frame clones, and not every one. The sample yields approximately 100,000 clones, around 90% seen once. The sequencing here drew on peripheral blood, taken on day 0 of MenACWY control vaccination. These TCRs come from an adult in good health.

The gene calls are TRBV5-6 and TRBJ1-5; 8 positions agree with TRBD1. V shed 4 bases, J shed 1 base, and the junction held 7 bases outside the gene matches. CDR1 is SGHDT and CDR2 is YYEEEE in the germline V gene. The CDR3 totals 16 residues. In DNA, the CDR3 is TGTGCCAGCAGCATAGCCAGGGGGCTGAGCAATCAGCCCCAGCATTTT. It yields the protein CASSIARGLSNQPQHF.

The V gene is TRBV5-1, the J gene TRBJ1-3; no firm D call. Germline CDR1 reads SGHRS; CDR2 reads YFSETQ. The CDR3 has 16 amino acids. Trimming stripped 2 bases from V and 0 bases from J, with 12 bases between. The CDR3 region has the DNA TGCGCCAGCAGCTTAACCCTCCGAGGCTCTGGAAACACCATATATTTT. It yields the protein CASSLTLRGSGNTIYF.

The gene calls are TRBV7-8 and TRBJ2-7, with no clear D. This CDR3 region has 15 residues. The germline V gene encodes CDR1 SGHVS and CDR2 FQNEAQ. V was pared by 5 bases and J by 6 bases, with 20 bases between. This chain's CDR3 is CASSLRVLGYGEQYF. Here the CDR3 DNA reads TGTGCCAGCAGCCTCCGCGTGCTTGGTTACGGCGAGCAGTACTTC.

The chain joins TRBV3-1 (or the pseudogene TRBV3-2) to TRBJ2-5, with 10 bases lining up with TRBD2. CDR3 length equals 16 residues. Germline trimming cut 0 bases from V and 6 bases from J; bases unmatched to any gene: 7. Germline V gene lookup returns CDR1 LGHDT and CDR2 YNNKEL (reference sequence). CDR3 DNA sequence: TGTGCCAGCAGCCAAGATCGCCTAGCGGGGGTAAAGACCCAGTACTTC. Its translation: CASSQDRLAGVKTQYF.

This rearrangement joins TRBV3-1 (or the pseudogene TRBV3-2) to TRBJ2-7; either TRBD1 or TRBD2 may supply D (5 bases each). The CDR3 runs to 15 residues. Trimming removed 4 bases from V and 3 bases from J, with 16 bases in between. The germline V gene has CDR1 LGHDT and CDR2 YNNKEL (reference sequence). The DNA for the CDR3 is TGTGCCAGCAGCCTCGGAGGTCGGACAAGCTACGAGCAGTACTTC. Protein sequence: CASSLGGRTSYEQYF.

J is TRBJ1-1 and V is TRBV4-1, with D tentatively TRBD1 (6 bases). CDR3 length: 16 amino acids. Trimming took off 3 bases at V and 1 base at J, with 15 bases between the two ends. CDR1 MGHRA and CDR2 YSYEKL come from the germline V gene. CDR3 nucleotides: TGCGCCAGCAGCCAGAGACCGGGACAACCGAACACTGAAGCTTTCTTT. It codes for CASSQRPGQPNTEAFF.

The chain joins TRBV9 to TRBJ2-2; TRBD2 aligns across 13 bases. The CDR3 has 19 amino acids. Trimming at V came to 4 bases and at J to 6 bases, leaving 15 bases not matched to a gene. Germline-derived CDR1 and CDR2 are SGDLS and YYNGEE. CDR3 nucleotides: TGTGCCAGCAGCTCAAGGACTAGCGGGGGCCCCCTTGGTCCCGGGGAGCTGTTTTTT. It specifies CASSSRTSGGPLGPGELFF.

The chain has TRBV7-2 and TRBJ2-3; D is ambiguous. The CDR3 extends over 15 amino acids. Germline CDR1 reads SGHTA; CDR2 reads FQGNSA. V was pared by 4 bases and J by 4 bases, with 15 bases between. In nucleotides, the CDR3 is TGTGCCAGCAGCTATGGCGGTTTGGCGTCAGATACGCAGTATTTT. Translation gives CASSYGGLASDTQYF.

The rearrangement links TRBV7-2 to TRBJ2-1; TRBD1 might be the D (5 bases). CDR1 SGHTA and CDR2 FQGNSA come from the germline V gene. This CDR3 contains 13 residues. The V end was cut by 5 bases, the J end by 5 bases, with 10 bases between. CDR3 region: CASSLSRDNEQFF. CDR3 nucleotide sequence: TGTGCCAGCAGCCTTAGCAGGGACAATGAGCAGTTCTTC.

This sequence joins TRBV28 and TRBJ2-7, with D maybe TRBD2 (5 bases). Trimming removed 2 bases from V and 3 bases from J, with 17 bases in between. The CDR3 contains 16 residues. Germline-derived CDR1 and CDR2 are MDHEN and SYDVKM. The CDR3, as DNA: TGTGCCAGCAGTTTACCCTTCGACTATCGGGGCTACGAGCAGTACTTC. Translated, it gives CASSLPFDYRGYEQYF.

The V call is TRBV30, the J call TRBJ1-2; a weak D match, TRBD1 (5 bases). Germline CDR1 and CDR2: GTSNPN and SVGIG (reference sequence). The V gene lost 3 bases and the J gene lost 4 bases, with 12 bases spanning the gap. The CDR3 is 13 amino acids. The CDR3 DNA sequence: TGTGCCTGGAGGGGTAGGAGGGGCTATGGCTACACCTTC. It encodes CAWRGRRGYGYTF.

The chain is built from TRBV7-2 and TRBJ1-1; a weak D match, TRBD1 (5 bases). The germline V gene encodes CDR1 SGHTA and CDR2 FQGNSA. With 6 bases removed from V and 3 bases from J, the gap between germline ends came to 14 bases. CDR3 length equals 14 residues. The CDR3 loop is CASRPGFRDTEAFF. CDR3 in DNA: TGTGCCAGCAGGCCAGGGTTCAGGGACACTGAAGCTTTCTTT.

The chain links TRBV9 to TRBJ2-7; 11 nucleotides agree with TRBD2. Per the germline V gene, CDR1 is SGDLS and CDR2 is YYNGEE. The CDR3 totals 15 residues. Trimming removed 4 bases from V and 2 bases from J; junction bases left unmatched: 5. CDR3 bases: TGTGCCAGCAGCCCGGCTAGCGGGGGGACCTACGAGCAGTACTTC. Its protein product is CASSPASGGTYEQYF.

The rearrangement uses TRBV29-1 and TRBJ2-7; TRBD1 might be the D (6 bases). V dropped 7 bases and J dropped 2 bases, with 18 bases sitting between them. Germline lookup yields CDR1 SQVTM and CDR2 ANQGSEA. CDR3 length: 14 amino acids. The CDR3 nucleotides are TGCAGCGCCTCAATCCGGGACAACCCCTACGAGCAGTACTTC. This gives the protein CSASIRDNPYEQYF.